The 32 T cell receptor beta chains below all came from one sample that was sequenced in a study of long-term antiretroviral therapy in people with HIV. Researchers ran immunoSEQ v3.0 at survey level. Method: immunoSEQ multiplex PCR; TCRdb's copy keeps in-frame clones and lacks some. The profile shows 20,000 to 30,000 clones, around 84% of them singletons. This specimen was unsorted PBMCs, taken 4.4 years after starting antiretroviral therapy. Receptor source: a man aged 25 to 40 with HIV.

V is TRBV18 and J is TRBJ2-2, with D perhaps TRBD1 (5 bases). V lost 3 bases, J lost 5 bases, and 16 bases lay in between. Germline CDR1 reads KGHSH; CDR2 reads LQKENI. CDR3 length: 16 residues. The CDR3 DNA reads TGTGCCAGCTCACCCGAACAGGCTAAGAGTACCGGGGAGCTGTTTTTT. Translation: CASSPEQAKSTGELFF.

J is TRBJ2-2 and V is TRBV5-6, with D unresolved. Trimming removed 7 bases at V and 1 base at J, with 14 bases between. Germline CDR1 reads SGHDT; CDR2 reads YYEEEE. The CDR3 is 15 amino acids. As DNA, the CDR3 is TGTGCCAGCGCCCCCCGCCAGAAGAACACCGGGGAGCTGTTTTTT. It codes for CASAPRQKNTGELFF.

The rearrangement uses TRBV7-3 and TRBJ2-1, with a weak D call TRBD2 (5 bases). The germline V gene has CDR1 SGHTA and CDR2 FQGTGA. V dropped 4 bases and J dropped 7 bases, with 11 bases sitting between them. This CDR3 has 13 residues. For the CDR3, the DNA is TGTGCCAGCAGCTCGACTGGCGGGAATGAGCAGTTCTTC. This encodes CASSSTGGNEQFF.

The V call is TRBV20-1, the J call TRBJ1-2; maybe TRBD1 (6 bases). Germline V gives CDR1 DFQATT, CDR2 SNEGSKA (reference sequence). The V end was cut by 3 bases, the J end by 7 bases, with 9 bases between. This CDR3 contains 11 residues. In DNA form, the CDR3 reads TGCAGTGCTAGCCAGGGGATTGGCTACACCTTC. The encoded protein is CSASQGIGYTF.

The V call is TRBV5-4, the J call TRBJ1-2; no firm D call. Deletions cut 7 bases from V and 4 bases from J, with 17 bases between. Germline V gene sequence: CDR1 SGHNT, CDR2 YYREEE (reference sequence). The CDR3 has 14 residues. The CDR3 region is CASSLGRETYGYTF. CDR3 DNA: TGTGCCAGCTCTCTTGGGAGGGAGACCTATGGCTACACCTTC.

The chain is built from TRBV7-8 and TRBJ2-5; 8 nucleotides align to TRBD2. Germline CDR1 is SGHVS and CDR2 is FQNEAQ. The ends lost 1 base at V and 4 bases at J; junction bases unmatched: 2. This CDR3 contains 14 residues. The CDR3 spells CASSLGGRRETQYF. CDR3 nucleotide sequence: TGTGCCAGCAGCTTAGGCGGGAGGCGAGAGACCCAGTACTTC.

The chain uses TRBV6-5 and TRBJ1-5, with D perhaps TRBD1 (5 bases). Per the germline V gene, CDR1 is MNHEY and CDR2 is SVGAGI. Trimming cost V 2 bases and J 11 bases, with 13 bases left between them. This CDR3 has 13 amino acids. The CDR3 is CASSYGGGWAQHF. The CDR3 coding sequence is TGTGCCAGCAGTTACGGGGGGGGGTGGGCCCAGCATTTT.

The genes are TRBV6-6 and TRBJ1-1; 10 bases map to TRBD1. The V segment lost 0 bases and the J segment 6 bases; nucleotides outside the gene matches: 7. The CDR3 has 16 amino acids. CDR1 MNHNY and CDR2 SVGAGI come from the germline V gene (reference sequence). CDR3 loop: CASSYSGQGGKAEAFF. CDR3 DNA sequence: TGTGCCAGCAGTTACTCCGGACAGGGGGGGAAAGCTGAAGCTTTCTTT.

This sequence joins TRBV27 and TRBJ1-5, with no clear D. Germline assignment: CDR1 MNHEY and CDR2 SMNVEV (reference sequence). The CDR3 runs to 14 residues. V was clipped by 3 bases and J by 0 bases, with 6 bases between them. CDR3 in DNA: TGTGCCAGCAGTTTTGTTGGTAGCAATCAGCCCCAGCATTTT. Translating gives CASSFVGSNQPQHF.

The DNA for the CDR3 is TGCGCCAGCAGTTCCGGACAGGCGGGGATTAACTATGGCTACACCTTC. Translation: CASSSGQAGINYGYTF. J is TRBJ1-2 and V is TRBV10-2; 7 positions match TRBD1. The V segment lost 5 bases and the J segment 1 base; nucleotides outside the gene matches: 10. The CDR3 runs 16 residues. Germline V lookup: CDR1 WSHSY, CDR2 SAAADI.

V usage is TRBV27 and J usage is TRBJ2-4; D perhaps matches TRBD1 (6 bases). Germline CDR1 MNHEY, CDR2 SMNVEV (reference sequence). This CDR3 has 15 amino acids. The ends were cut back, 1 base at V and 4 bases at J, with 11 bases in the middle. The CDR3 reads CASSLYGQIKNIQYF. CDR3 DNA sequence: TGTGCCAGCAGTTTATATGGACAGATTAAAAACATTCAGTACTTC.

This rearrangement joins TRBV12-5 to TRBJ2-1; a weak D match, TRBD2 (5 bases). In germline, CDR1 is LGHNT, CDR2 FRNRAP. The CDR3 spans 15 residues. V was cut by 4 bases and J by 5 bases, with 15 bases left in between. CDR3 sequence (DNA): TGTGCTAGTGGTTCCGTTAGCGCGGAGCACAATGAGCAGTTCTTC. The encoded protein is CASGSVSAEHNEQFF. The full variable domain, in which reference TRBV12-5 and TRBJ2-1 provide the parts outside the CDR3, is DARVTQTPRHKVTEMGQEVTMRCQPILGHNTVFWYRQTMMQGLELLAYFRNRAPLDDSGMPKDRFSAEMPDATLATLKIQPSEPRDSAVYFCASGSVSAEHNEQFFGPGTRLTVL.

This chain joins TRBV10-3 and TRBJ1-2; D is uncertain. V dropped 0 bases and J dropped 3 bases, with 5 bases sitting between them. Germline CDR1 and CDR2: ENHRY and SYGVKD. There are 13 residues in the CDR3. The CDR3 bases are TGTGCCATCAGTGAGTCGGCCGACTATGGCTACACCTTC. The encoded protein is CAISESADYGYTF.

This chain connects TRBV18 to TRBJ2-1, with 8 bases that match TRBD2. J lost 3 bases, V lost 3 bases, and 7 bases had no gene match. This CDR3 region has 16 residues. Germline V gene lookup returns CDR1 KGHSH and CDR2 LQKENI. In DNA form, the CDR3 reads TGTGCCAGCTCACCCCCTTCCGGGGGGGTCTACAATGAGCAGTTCTTC. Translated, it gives CASSPPSGGVYNEQFF.

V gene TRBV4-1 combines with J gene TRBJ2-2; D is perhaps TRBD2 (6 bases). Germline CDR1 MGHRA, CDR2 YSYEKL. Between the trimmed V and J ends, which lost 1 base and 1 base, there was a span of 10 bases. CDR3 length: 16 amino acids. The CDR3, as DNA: TGCGCCAGCAGCCAAGCTCGGGGACTGAACACCGGGGAGCTGTTTTTT. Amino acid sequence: CASSQARGLNTGELFF.

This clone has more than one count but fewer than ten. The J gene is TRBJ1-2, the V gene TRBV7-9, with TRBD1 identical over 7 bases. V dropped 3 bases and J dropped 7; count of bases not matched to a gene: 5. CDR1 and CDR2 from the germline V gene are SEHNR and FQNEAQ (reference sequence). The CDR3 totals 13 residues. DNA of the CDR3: TGTGCCAGCAGCTTGGGGTCAGGGGGTGGCTACACCTTC. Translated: CASSLGSGGGYTF.

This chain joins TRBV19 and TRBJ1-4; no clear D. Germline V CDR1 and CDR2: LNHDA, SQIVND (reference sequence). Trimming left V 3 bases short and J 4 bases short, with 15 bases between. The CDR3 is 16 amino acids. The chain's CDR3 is CASSMAGEGINEKLFF. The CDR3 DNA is TGTGCCAGTAGTATGGCGGGAGAAGGAATTAATGAAAAACTGTTTTTT.

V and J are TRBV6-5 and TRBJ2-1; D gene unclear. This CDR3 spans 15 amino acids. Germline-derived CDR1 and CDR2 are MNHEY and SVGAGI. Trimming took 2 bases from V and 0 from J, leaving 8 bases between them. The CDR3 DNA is TGTGCCAGCAGTTACAACCTTCCCTCCTACAATGAGCAGTTCTTC. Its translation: CASSYNLPSYNEQFF.

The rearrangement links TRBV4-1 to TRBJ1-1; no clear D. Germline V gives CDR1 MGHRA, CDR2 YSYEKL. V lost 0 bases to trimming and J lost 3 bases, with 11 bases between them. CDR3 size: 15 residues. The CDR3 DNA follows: TGCGCCAGCAGCCAAGAAGATGACCCCTACACTGAAGCTTTCTTT. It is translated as CASSQEDDPYTEAFF.

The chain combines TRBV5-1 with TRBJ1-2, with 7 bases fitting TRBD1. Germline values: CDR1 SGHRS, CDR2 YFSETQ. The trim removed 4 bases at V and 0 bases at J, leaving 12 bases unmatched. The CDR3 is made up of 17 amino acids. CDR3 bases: TGCGCCAGCAGCCAGATCCCGGGACAGAGAGCTAACTATGGCTACACCTTC. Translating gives CASSQIPGQRANYGYTF.

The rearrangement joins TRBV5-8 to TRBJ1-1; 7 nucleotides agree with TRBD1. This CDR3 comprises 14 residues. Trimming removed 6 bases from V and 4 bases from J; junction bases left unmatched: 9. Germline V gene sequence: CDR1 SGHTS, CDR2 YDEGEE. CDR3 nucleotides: TGTGCCAGCACCGACAGGGCAGTGGGCACTGAAGCTTTCTTT. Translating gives CASTDRAVGTEAFF. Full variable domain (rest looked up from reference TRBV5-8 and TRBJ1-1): EAGVTQSPTHLIKTRGQQATLRCSPISGHTSVYWYQQALGLGLQFLLWYDEGEERNRGNFPPRFSGRQFPNYSSELNVNALELEDSALYLCASTDRAVGTEAFFGQGTRLTVV.

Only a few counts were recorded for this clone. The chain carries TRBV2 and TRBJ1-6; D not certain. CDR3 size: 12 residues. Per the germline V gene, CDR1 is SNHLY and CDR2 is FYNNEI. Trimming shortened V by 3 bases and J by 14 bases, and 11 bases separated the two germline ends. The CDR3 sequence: CASSDLPSALHF. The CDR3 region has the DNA TGTGCCAGCAGTGATCTACCGTCGGCCCTCCACTTT.

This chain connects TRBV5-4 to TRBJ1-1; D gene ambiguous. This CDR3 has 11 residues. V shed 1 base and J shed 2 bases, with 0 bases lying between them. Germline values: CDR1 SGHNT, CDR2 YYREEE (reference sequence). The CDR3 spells CASSLNTEAFF. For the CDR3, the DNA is TGTGCCAGCAGCTTGAACACTGAAGCTTTCTTT. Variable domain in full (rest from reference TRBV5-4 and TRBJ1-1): ETGVTQSPTHLIKTRGQQVTLRCSSQSGHNTVSWYQQALGQGPQFIFQYYREEENGRGNFPPRFSGLQFPNYSSELNVNALELDDSALYLCASSLNTEAFFGQGTRLTVV.

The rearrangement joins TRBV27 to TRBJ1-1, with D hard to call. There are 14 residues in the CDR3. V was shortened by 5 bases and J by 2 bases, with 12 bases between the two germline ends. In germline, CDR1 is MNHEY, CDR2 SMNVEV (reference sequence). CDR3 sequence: CASSQRGINTEAFF. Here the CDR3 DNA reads TGTGCCAGCAGTCAACGGGGAATTAACACTGAAGCTTTCTTT.

CDR3 in amino acids: CASSVGIQGGNEKLFF. The CDR3 coding sequence is TGTGCCAGCAGCGTCGGGATACAGGGAGGGAATGAAAAACTGTTTTTT. The chain couples TRBV9 to TRBJ1-4, with a weak D call TRBD1 (6 bases). CDR1 is SGDLS and CDR2 is YYNGEE in the germline V gene. Trimming removed 2 bases from V and 5 bases from J, with 16 bases in between. The CDR3 extends over 16 amino acids.

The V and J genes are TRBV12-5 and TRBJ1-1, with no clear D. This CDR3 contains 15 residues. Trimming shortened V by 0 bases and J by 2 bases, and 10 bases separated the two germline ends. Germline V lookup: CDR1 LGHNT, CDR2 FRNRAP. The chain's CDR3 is CASGLVRGYNTEAFF. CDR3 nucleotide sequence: TGTGCTAGTGGTTTGGTACGGGGATATAACACTGAAGCTTTCTTT. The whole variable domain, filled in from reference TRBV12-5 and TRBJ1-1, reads DARVTQTPRHKVTEMGQEVTMRCQPILGHNTVFWYRQTMMQGLELLAYFRNRAPLDDSGMPKDRFSAEMPDATLATLKIQPSEPRDSAVYFCASGLVRGYNTEAFFGQGTRLTVV.

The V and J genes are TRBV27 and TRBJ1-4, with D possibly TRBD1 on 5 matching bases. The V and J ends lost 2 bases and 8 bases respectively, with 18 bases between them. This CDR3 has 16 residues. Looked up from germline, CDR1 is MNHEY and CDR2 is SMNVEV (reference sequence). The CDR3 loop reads CASSLIWGPEGEKLFF. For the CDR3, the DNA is TGTGCCAGCAGTTTAATATGGGGCCCAGAAGGAGAAAAACTGTTTTTT.

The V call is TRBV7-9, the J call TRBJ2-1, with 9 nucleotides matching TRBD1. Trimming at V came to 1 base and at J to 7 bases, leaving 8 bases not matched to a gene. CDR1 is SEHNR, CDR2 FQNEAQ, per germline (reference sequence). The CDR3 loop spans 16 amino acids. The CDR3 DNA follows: TGTGCCAGCAGCTTAGGGACCGGGACAGGGTTGAATGAGCAGTTCTTC. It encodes CASSLGTGTGLNEQFF. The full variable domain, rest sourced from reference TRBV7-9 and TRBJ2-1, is DTGVSQNPRHKITKRGQNVTFRCDPISEHNRLYWYRQTLGQGPEFLTYFQNEAQLEKSRLLSDRFSAERPKGSFSTLEIQRTEQGDSAMYLCASSLGTGTGLNEQFFGPGTRLTVL.

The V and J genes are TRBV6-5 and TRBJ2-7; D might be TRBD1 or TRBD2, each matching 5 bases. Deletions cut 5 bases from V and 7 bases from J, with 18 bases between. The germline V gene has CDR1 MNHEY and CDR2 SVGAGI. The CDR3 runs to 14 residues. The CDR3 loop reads CASSPGTRGWEQYF. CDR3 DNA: TGTGCCAGCAGTCCCGGGACCCGAGGATGGGAGCAGTACTTC.

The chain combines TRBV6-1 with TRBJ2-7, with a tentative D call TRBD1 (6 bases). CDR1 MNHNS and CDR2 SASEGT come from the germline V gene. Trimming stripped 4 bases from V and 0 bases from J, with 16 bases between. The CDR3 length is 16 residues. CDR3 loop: CASSGQQGLNSYEQYF. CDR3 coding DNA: TGTGCCAGCAGTGGCCAGCAGGGGCTTAACTCCTACGAGCAGTACTTC.

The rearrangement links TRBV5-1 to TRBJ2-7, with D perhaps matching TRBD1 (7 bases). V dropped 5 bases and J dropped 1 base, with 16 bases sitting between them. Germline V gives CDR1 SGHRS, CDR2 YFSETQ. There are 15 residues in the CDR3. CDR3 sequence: CASRWTGGGSYEQYF. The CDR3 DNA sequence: TGCGCCAGCAGGTGGACAGGAGGGGGATCCTACGAGCAGTACTTC.

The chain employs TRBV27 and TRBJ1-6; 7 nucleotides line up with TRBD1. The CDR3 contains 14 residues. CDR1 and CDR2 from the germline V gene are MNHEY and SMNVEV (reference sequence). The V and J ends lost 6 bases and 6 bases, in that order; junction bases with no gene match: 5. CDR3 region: CASRGDSPNSPLHF. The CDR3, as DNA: TGTGCCAGCAGGGGGGACAGTCCTAATTCACCCCTCCACTTT.